One sample yielded the 27 T cell receptor beta chains listed below, sequenced in a study of a mutant IDH1 vaccine in newly diagnosed glioma. The table came from immunoSEQ multiplex PCR; TCRdb's copy has only in-frame clones and leaves some out. The sample shows 30,000 to 45,000 clones, roughly 74% of them seen only once. The sample's time point: week 5, during vaccination. The content of each vaccine dose was 300 ug of mutant IDH1 20-mer peptide, and topical imiquimod accompanied it. Antigens for these TCRs are unknown. The sample in question was PBMCs, obtained from a glioma patient whose treatment included an IDH1 peptide vaccine. Every receptor here comes from a man aged 35 to 55 with glioma.

The CDR3 coding sequence is TGTGCCAGCAGTCGGGGACAGCTTAATGAAAAACTGTTTTTT. Residues: CASSRGQLNEKLFF. V and J are TRBV6-1 and TRBJ1-4, with 7 positions matching TRBD1. Germline CDR1 reads MNHNS; CDR2 reads SASEGT. The CDR3 spans 14 residues. Trimming took 5 bases from V and 4 from J; bases not matched to a gene: 4.

This sequence joins TRBV15 and TRBJ1-6; D ambiguous. Trimming pared 8 bases from V and 5 bases from J, leaving 10 bases between. Germline assignment: CDR1 LNHNV and CDR2 YYDKDF (reference sequence). The CDR3 sequence is 13 residues long. The CDR3 nucleotides read TGTGCCACCGGGAGTCAGAATAATTCACCCCTCCACTTT. Translating it yields CATGSQNNSPLHF.

The chain links TRBV30 to TRBJ1-4, with D hard to call. In germline, CDR1 is GTSNPN, CDR2 SVGIG (reference sequence). With 6 bases removed from V and 0 bases from J, the gap between germline ends came to 8 bases. There are 13 residues in the CDR3. The CDR3 coding sequence is TGTGCCTGTGGCGGGGCAACTAATGAAAAACTGTTTTTT. This sequence encodes CACGGATNEKLFF.

The chain recombines TRBV5-6 with TRBJ1-2; 7 bases are shared with TRBD1. The V gene end was trimmed by 0 bases and the J gene end by 5 bases; junction bases not matched to a gene: 7. Germline assignment: CDR1 SGHDT and CDR2 YYEEEE. This CDR3 is built from 15 residues. CDR3 bases: TGTGCCAGCAGCTTGGAGGGGGCGAGTGGGTATGGCTACACCTTC. Its translation: CASSLEGASGYGYTF. Full variable domain (outside the CDR3, taken from reference TRBV5-6 and TRBJ1-2): DAGVTQSPTHLIKTRGQQVTLRCSPKSGHDTVSWYQQALGQGPQFIFQYYEEEERQRGNFPDRFSGHQFPNYSSELNVNALLLGDSALYLCASSLEGASGYGYTFGSGTRLTVV.

This chain joins TRBV6-6 and TRBJ2-1; tentatively, D is TRBD1 (6 bases). This CDR3 has 13 residues. Germline V CDR1 and CDR2: MNHNY, SVGAGI (reference sequence). V lost 9 bases, J lost 2 bases, and 11 bases lay in between. The CDR3 bases are TGTGCCAGTAGGACAGTAACCTACAATGAGCAGTTCTTC. Translating gives CASRTVTYNEQFF.

The rearrangement joins TRBV5-4 to TRBJ2-1, with 7 bases lining up with TRBD2. Losses at the gene ends were 0 bases for V and 2 bases for J; bases not matched to a gene: 8. Per the germline V gene, CDR1 is SGHNT and CDR2 is YYREEE (reference sequence). The CDR3 sequence is 17 residues long. CDR3 DNA sequence: TGTGCCAGCAGCTTGGCTGCGGGAGTAGGCCCCTACAATGAGCAGTTCTTC. This gives the protein CASSLAAGVGPYNEQFF.

V is TRBV5-4 and J is TRBJ2-2; 12 bases match TRBD2. The junction had 2 bases not matched to a gene; V was cut back by 4 bases and J by 1 base. There are 16 residues in the CDR3. Looked up from germline, CDR1 is SGHNT and CDR2 is YYREEE (reference sequence). DNA of the CDR3: TGTGCCAGCAGCCAGGGACTAGCGGGGAACACCGGGGAGCTGTTTTTT. Translating gives CASSQGLAGNTGELFF.

The chain employs TRBV5-5 and TRBJ2-7; D not resolved. CDR1 and CDR2 (germline): SGHKS, YYEKEE (reference sequence). The CDR3 is 15 amino acids. V was cut by 0 bases and J by 0 bases, with 10 bases left in between. CDR3 in amino acids: CASSLDPHSSYEQYF. The CDR3 DNA follows: TGTGCCAGCAGCTTGGATCCCCATAGCTCCTACGAGCAGTACTTC.

V usage is TRBV5-4 and J usage is TRBJ2-7, with 7 positions matching TRBD2. V lost 3 bases and J lost 0; bases outside the gene matches: 12. In germline, CDR1 is SGHNT, CDR2 YYREEE (reference sequence). The CDR3 covers 17 residues. The CDR3 DNA sequence: TGTGCCAGCAGCTCCCTCCCCGGAGCGGGGTTCTCCTACGAGCAGTACTTC. It specifies CASSSLPGAGFSYEQYF.

This clone is medium-sized (0.01 to 0.1%) by share. The chain couples TRBV29-1 to TRBJ1-2, with a tentative D call TRBD1 (5 bases). The V and J ends lost 4 bases and 10 bases respectively, with 13 bases between them. CDR3 length equals 11 residues. Per the germline V gene, CDR1 is SQVTM and CDR2 is ANQGSEA. The CDR3 DNA reads TGCAGCGTTGCCCAGGGCGGAGACTACACCTTC. Its translation: CSVAQGGDYTF.

The V gene is TRBV10-3, the J gene TRBJ2-5; TRBD2 might be the D (6 bases). Trimming cost V 6 bases and J 2 bases, with 10 bases left between them. Looked up from germline, CDR1 is ENHRY and CDR2 is SYGVKD. The CDR3 length is 13 residues. Written as DNA, the CDR3 is TGTGCCATCAGGGAGCGGGTTCAAGAGACCCAGTACTTC. Protein sequence: CAIRERVQETQYF.

This chain links TRBV29-1 with TRBJ1-5; D unresolved. The germline V gene has CDR1 SQVTM and CDR2 ANQGSEA. Trimming shortened V by 4 bases and J by 2 bases, and 15 bases separated the two germline ends. The CDR3 runs to 15 residues. The CDR3 loop reads CSVVYGLSGNQPQHF. CDR3 sequence (DNA): TGCAGCGTTGTATACGGGTTATCGGGCAATCAGCCCCAGCATTTT.

The chain links TRBV19 to TRBJ2-3, with TRBD2 matching over 10 bases. The trim removed 7 bases at V and 4 bases at J, leaving 8 bases unmatched. The CDR3 has 15 amino acids. Germline V lookup: CDR1 LNHDA, CDR2 SQIVND (reference sequence). The CDR3 loop is CASKGLAGGADTQYF. The CDR3 coding sequence is TGTGCCAGTAAAGGATTAGCGGGGGGCGCAGATACGCAGTATTTT.

The rearrangement joins TRBV6-5 to TRBJ1-3; D unclear. CDR1 MNHEY and CDR2 SVGAGI come from the germline V gene. This CDR3 comprises 16 residues. Between the trimmed V and J ends, which lost 0 bases and 4 bases, there was a span of 13 bases. The DNA of the CDR3 is TGTGCCAGCAGTTACTCGAGTTTGGGTACGGGAAACACCATATATTTT. As protein: CASSYSSLGTGNTIYF.

This sequence joins TRBV6-5 and TRBJ1-1, with D hard to call. This CDR3 contains 15 residues. The V gene's germline CDR1 is MNHEY and CDR2 SVGAGI. V lost 0 bases, J lost 3 bases, and 11 bases lay in between. The CDR3 bases are TGTGCCAGCAGTTACTCGTTCCTTTTGGACACTGAAGCTTTCTTT. Translated, it gives CASSYSFLLDTEAFF.

The chain has TRBV12-1 and TRBJ2-7; the table names TRBD2, a call not compared with the DNA. TRBV12-1 is termed a pseudogene. This CDR3 is built from 17 residues. CDR3 coding DNA: TGTGCCAGCAGACTTCGCTCGGATGGAGGACTCTCCTACGAGCAGTACTTC. Its translation: CASRLRSDGGLSYEQYF.

The genes are TRBV5-1 and TRBJ1-1; D unclear. The germline V gene encodes CDR1 SGHRS and CDR2 YFSETQ. The CDR3 is 13 residues long. The ends were cut back, 0 bases at V and 8 bases at J, with 11 bases in the middle. DNA for the CDR3: TGCGCCAGCAGCTTGGGTAGGGAAGTGGAAGCTTTCTTT. Translation gives CASSLGREVEAFF.

The V gene is TRBV2, the J gene TRBJ1-2; 8 bases align to TRBD1. V trimming: 10 bases; J trimming: 4 bases; junction bases outside the gene matches: 8. The germline gives CDR1 SNHLY, CDR2 FYNNEI. The CDR3 consists of 13 residues. The CDR3 sequence: CAKLGTGGYGYTF. CDR3 DNA: TGTGCCAAGTTGGGTACAGGGGGCTATGGCTACACCTTC.

This sequence joins TRBV4-1 and TRBJ2-6, with 8 nucleotides matching TRBD1. There are 16 residues in the CDR3. The V and J ends lost 1 base and 2 bases, in that order; junction bases with no gene match: 1. Germline assignment: CDR1 MGHRA and CDR2 YSYEKL. The DNA of the CDR3 is TGCGCCAGCAGCCAAGGCAGGGGGCCTGGGGCCAACGTCCTGACTTTC. This encodes CASSQGRGPGANVLTF.

This clone was detected only a few times. The J gene is TRBJ1-2, the V gene TRBV7-9; no reliable D call. The CDR3 runs to 14 residues. Germline CDR1 is SEHNR and CDR2 is FQNEAQ (reference sequence). The ends were cut back, 5 bases at V and 1 base at J, with 11 bases in the middle. CDR3 nucleotide sequence: TGTGCCAGCAGCCGGATAGAGGGTAACTATGGCTACACCTTC. Amino acid sequence: CASSRIEGNYGYTF. The complete variable domain, with remaining parts taken from reference TRBV7-9 and TRBJ1-2, reads DTGVSQNPRHKITKRGQNVTFRCDPISEHNRLYWYRQTLGQGPEFLTYFQNEAQLEKSRLLSDRFSAERPKGSFSTLEIQRTEQGDSAMYLCASSRIEGNYGYTFGSGTRLTVV.

The rearrangement joins TRBV5-1 to TRBJ2-1, with TRBD2 identical over 16 bases. The CDR3 runs to 14 residues. V trimming: 4 bases; J trimming: 15 bases; junction bases outside the gene matches: 7. Germline V lookup: CDR1 SGHRS, CDR2 YFSETQ. CDR3 bases: TGCGCCAGCAGCCCCGGGACTAGCGGGGGGGAACGGTTCTTC. Protein product: CASSPGTSGGERFF. Using reference TRBV5-1 and TRBJ2-1 for the parts outside the CDR3, the full variable domain is KAGVTQTPRYLIKTRGQQVTLSCSPISGHRSVSWYQQTPGQGLQFLFEYFSETQRNKGNFPGRFSGRQFSNSRSEMNVSTLELGDSALYLCASSPGTSGGERFFGPGTRLTVL.

This chain joins TRBV4-1 and TRBJ2-7, with D perhaps matching TRBD1 (5 bases). Trimming shortened V by 0 bases and J by 5 bases, and 14 bases separated the two germline ends. CDR1 is MGHRA, CDR2 YSYEKL, per germline. The CDR3 sequence is 15 residues long. The CDR3 loop reads CASSQEGLQGHEQYF. The CDR3 DNA reads as TGCGCCAGCAGCCAAGAAGGGTTGCAGGGCCACGAGCAGTACTTC.

This clone was recorded a few times. The genes are TRBV27 and TRBJ1-6; 7 bases fit TRBD1. The CDR3 runs 13 residues. V lost 7 bases, J lost 9 bases, and 6 bases stayed unmatched. Germline lookup yields CDR1 MNHEY and CDR2 SMNVEV (reference sequence). CDR3 DNA sequence: TGTGCCAGCAAAAGGGGGCAGCGTTCACCCCTCCACTTT. This sequence encodes CASKRGQRSPLHF.

The J gene is TRBJ1-2, the V gene TRBV5-1, with 8 bases lining up with TRBD1. The CDR3 runs to 14 residues. V lost 5 bases and J lost 4; bases outside the gene matches: 7. Germline V gene data show CDR1 as SGHRS and CDR2 as YFSETQ. CDR3 coding DNA: TGCGCCAGCAGTCAATCAGGGGGCGGCTATGGCTACACCTTC. This codes for CASSQSGGGYGYTF.

This chain joins TRBV25-1 and TRBJ1-2, with 9 bases identical to TRBD1. The CDR3 spans 15 residues. Germline CDR1 MGHDK, CDR2 SYGVNS. The ends lost 8 bases at V and 4 bases at J; junction bases unmatched: 11. CDR3 amino acids: CASLGTGQGTYGYTF. The CDR3 DNA reads TGTGCCAGCCTAGGAACGGGACAGGGAACCTATGGCTACACCTTC.

The chain has TRBV6-1 and TRBJ1-5; TRBD1 matches at 8 bases. V shed 2 bases and J 5 bases; nucleotides not matched to a gene: 8. Looked up from germline, CDR1 is MNHNS and CDR2 is SASEGT. This CDR3 is 16 amino acids long. The CDR3 is CASSEPRGQPYQPQHF. The CDR3 DNA follows: TGTGCCAGCAGTGAACCCAGGGGGCAGCCCTATCAGCCCCAGCATTTT.

The genes are TRBV2 and TRBJ2-7, with 7 bases matching TRBD1. V gave up 8 bases and J gave up 6 bases; unmatched junction bases: 13. Germline loops: CDR1 SNHLY, CDR2 FYNNEI. The CDR3 totals 14 residues. CDR3 sequence (DNA): TGTGCCAGCGCTCCCGGGACAGCCTTTCCCGAGCAGTACTTC. Its translation is CASAPGTAFPEQYF.